This TCR beta chain was obtained from a study of tumor-infiltrating lymphocytes in primary liver carcinoma (dated by TCRdb to the late 2010s). In the study overall: Roughly five patients with histopathologically diagnosed primary liver carcinoma underwent surgical resection in China between 2015 and March 2016. The five patients, three men and two women aged 30 to 69 years, had hepatocellular carcinoma (four) or combined HCC and intrahepatic cholangiocarcinoma (one). The tumors of the five patients were staged as T1-T3 N0M0, with maximum diameters ranging from about 4.2 to 11 cm. Roughly 3.65 to 7.5 million productive TCRbeta reads were obtained per sample, and no significant difference in read depth was found between tissue types. For each liver tumor, the study sampled five regions along with adjacent normal tissue and blood, and applied TCRbeta repertoire sequencing, expression microarrays and whole-exome sequencing. A total of 35 or so specimens from 5 patients underwent TCRbeta repertoire sequencing, comprising some 25 tumor regions, 5 adjacent noncancerous liver tissues and 5 peripheral blood samples. High reproducibility was observed for the technical replicate repertoires, with mean shared-clone rates near 0.89 and correlation coefficients above 0.95.

Study-wide findings and limitations: The study included only five patients, and the authors note findings should be validated in a larger study. The top 250 clones made up a significantly larger repertoire fraction in tumors than in blood (p = 0.039). Because sequencing covered only the TCR beta chain and unpaired alpha chains were not captured, true repertoire diversity is likely underestimated. Comparison of CD4+ and CD8+ T cell repertoires was precluded by the use of bulk unsorted samples. Repertoire overlap was found to be higher between tumor regions (mean roughly 36%) than between tumor-adjacent (around 17%) or tumor-blood (around 15%) pairs, consistent with antigen-driven expansion.

CDR1 and CDR2, looked up from the germline V gene, are MNHEY and SVGAGI. Trimmed from V: 5 bases; trimmed from J: 2 bases; junction bases lacking a gene match: 4. The CDR3 sequence holds 17 residues, the cysteine and phenylalanine included. Here the CDR3 DNA is all that survives: 51 bases in frame from base 1. RNA from unsorted whole blood was extracted with TRIzol reagent, and germline DNA was obtained with the DNeasy Blood & Tissue kit. Chronic HBV infection was present in the patients, and the patients were treatment-naive at sampling. Before surgery, about 3.9 milliliters of peripheral blood were drawn into K2EDTA tubes. TCRbeta-specific cDNA was reverse-transcribed from around 0.45 ug total RNA using a constant-region primer and ProtoScript II reverse transcriptase. Construction of the TCRbeta libraries relied on three nested rounds of multiplex PCR, following a slightly modified ARM-PCR procedure. Each of the first two PCR rounds ran for 9 to 10 cycles using multiplex TRBV1-TRBV30 forward primers together with a Cbeta reverse primer. Sample barcodes and Illumina adapters were added in a final 25-cycle PCR with Deep VentR polymerase. Amplicons of 200-500 bp were gel-purified with a QIAquick gel extraction kit before sequencing. An Illumina HiSeq 2500 was used to sequence the TCRbeta amplicons with 250-bp paired-end reads. The authors processed their data as follows. Quality trimming of reads was performed with Trimmomatic v0.33, and paired reads were merged with FLASH v1.2.11 so that full CDR3 sequences could be recovered. V, D and J germline segments were assigned to the rearranged TCRbeta sequences by MiGEC v1.2.1b. VDJtools v1.0.0 computed clonotype statistics and Shannon-Wiener diversity indices. Except for diversity analysis, only each sample's 250 most abundant clonotypes were used in subsequent analyses to reduce sampling bias. Using fastp trimming at Q25 and MiXCR clonotype assembly, TCRdb reanalyzed the public sequencing data and kept in-frame beta chains. Each CDR3 protein appears once, grouped with its most common genes and DNA. In this record, the V and J calls reflect TCRdb's handling and not the investigators' own analysis. The sample table records approximately 300,000 distinct CDR3 sequences; approximately 60% of these occur just once. The top ten hold 9% to 10% of the sample.

Concerning this clonotype itself: Its antigen remains undetermined. Given a much more abundant clone one base away, this may be a read error.

The source material was peripheral blood. The rearranged segments are TRBV6-5 and TRBJ2-3, and TRBD2 aligns with 16 junction nucleotides. This sequence originates from a man in his forties with primary liver carcinoma and hepatitis B virus infection. The nucleotide sequence is TGTGCCAGCAGTCTCGGGACTAGCGGGAGGGTCACAGATACGCAGTATTTT. Translated, this gives CASSLGTSGRVTDTQYF.